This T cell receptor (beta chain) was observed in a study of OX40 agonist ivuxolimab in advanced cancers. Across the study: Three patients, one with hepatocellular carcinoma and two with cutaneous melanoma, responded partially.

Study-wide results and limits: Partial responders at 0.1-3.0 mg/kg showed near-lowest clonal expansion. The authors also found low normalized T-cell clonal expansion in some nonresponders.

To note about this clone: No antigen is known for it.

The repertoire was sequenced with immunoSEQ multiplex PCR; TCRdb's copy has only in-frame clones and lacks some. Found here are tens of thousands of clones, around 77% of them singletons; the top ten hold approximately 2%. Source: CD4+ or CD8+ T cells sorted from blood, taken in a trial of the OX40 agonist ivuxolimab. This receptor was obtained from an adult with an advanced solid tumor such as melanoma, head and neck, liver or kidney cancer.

The CDR3 protein is CASSAIDEEKLFF. CDR3 DNA: TGTGCCAGCAGCGCCATCGACGAGGAAAAACTGTTTTTT. The chain carries TRBV5-5 and TRBJ1-4, with D unresolved. Trimming removed 4 bases from V and 8 bases from J, with 12 bases in between. The germline gives CDR1 SGHKS, CDR2 YYEKEE (reference sequence). CDR3 length: 13 amino acids.